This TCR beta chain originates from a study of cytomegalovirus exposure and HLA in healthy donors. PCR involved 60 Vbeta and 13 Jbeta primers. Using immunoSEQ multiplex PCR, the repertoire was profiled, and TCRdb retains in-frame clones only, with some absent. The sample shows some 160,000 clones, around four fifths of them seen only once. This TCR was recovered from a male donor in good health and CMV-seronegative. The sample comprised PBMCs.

The CDR3 sequence: CASSLRLAGQTQYF. DNA of the CDR3: TGTGCCAGCAGCCTCAGACTAGCGGGACAGACCCAGTACTTC. The J gene is TRBJ2-5, the V gene TRBV6-5; 11 positions agree with TRBD2. V gave up 6 bases and J gave up 6 bases; unmatched junction bases: 6. Germline CDR1 MNHEY, CDR2 SVGAGI. CDR3 size: 14 residues.